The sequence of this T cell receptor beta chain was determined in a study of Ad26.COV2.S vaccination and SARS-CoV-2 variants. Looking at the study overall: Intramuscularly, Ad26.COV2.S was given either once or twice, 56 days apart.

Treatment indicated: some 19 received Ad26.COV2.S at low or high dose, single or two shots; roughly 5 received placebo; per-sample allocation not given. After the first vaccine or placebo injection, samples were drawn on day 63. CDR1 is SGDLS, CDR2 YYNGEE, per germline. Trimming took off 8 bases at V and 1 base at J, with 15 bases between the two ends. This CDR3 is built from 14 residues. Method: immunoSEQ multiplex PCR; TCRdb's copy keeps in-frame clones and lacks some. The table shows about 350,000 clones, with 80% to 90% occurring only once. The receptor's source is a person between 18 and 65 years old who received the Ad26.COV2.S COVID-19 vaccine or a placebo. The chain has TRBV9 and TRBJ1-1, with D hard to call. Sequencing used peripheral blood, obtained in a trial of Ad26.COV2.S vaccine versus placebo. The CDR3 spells CASSPFSTNTEAFF. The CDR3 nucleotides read TGTGCCAGTTCCCCGTTCAGCACGAACACTGAAGCTTTCTTT. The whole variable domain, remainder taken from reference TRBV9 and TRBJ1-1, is DSGVTQTPKHLITATGQRVTLRCSPRSGDLSVYWYQQSLDQGLQFLIQYYNGEERAKGNILERFSAQQFPDLHSELNLSSLELGDSALYFCASSPFSTNTEAFFGQGTRLTVV.